This entry describes one T cell receptor beta chain. Samples underwent the assay at deep level. Each cell subset's genomic DNA was divided evenly among several immunoSEQ plates. Libraries were prepared by immunoSEQ multiplex PCR; TCRdb keeps only in-frame clonotypes and omits some of them. The data show over a million clones, with about 96% seen just once and approximately 1% held by the top ten. These data come from a study of shared clonotypes between healthy human individuals. Looking at the study overall: Per donor, three plates held CD4 naive cells, three held CD4 memory, two held CD8 naive and one held CD8 memory.

The CDR3 totals 14 residues. Germline loops: CDR1 SNHLY, CDR2 FYNNEI. V was shortened by 6 bases and J by 4 bases, with 13 bases between the two germline ends. Specimen: naive CD4+ T cells sorted from blood. Subset of the sample: CD45RA+ positively selected. The sequence derives from a man aged 25-45 years in good health. The chain joins TRBV2 to TRBJ1-5, with D maybe TRBD1 (5 bases). The CDR3 reads CASSPPGGNQPQHF. The CDR3 DNA reads TGTGCCAGCAGCCCCCCGGGGGGGAATCAGCCCCAGCATTTT. Combining the CDR3 with reference TRBV2 and TRBJ1-5 gives the whole variable domain EPEVTQTPSHQVTQMGQEVILRCVPISNHLYFYWYRQILGQKVEFLVSFYNNEISEKSEIFDDQFSVERPDGSNFTLKIRSTKLEDSAMYFCASSPPGGNQPQHFGDGTRLSIL.